The clone carrying this T cell receptor beta chain was recorded many times. What it binds is not known. MiXCR was run by TCRdb on the PCR reads, yielding one entry per CDR3 protein. The data contain about 510,000 distinct CDR3 sequences, less than 30% of them seen just once; the ten biggest clones take up approximately 0.8%. This record belongs to a study of molecular identifiers for immune sequencing clone quantification. For the study at large: The replicates split RNA from roughly 20,000 or 100,000 naive CD8 cells five ways and sequenced four. Study-level results: More than 97% of effector molecules, versus under 1% of naive-cell molecules, belonged to clones above 20 RNA copies.

The CDR3 loop spans 15 amino acids. CDR1 and CDR2 (germline): SGDLS, YYNGEE. Trimming shortened V by 0 bases and J by 2 bases, and 11 bases separated the two germline ends. Libraries used roughly 19,000 to 1,100,000 sorted naive CD8 T cells and 10%, 30% or 50% RNA input. V gene TRBV9 combines with J gene TRBJ2-5, with unresolved D. This clonotype originated in a human donor in good health. Some libraries in this study had Jurkat cell RNA spiked in. The sample comprised naive CD8+ T cells from blood, with Jurkat cell RNA spiked in. Subset denoted: FACS-sorted CD8+CD4-CCR7+CD45RA+ naive T cells. The CDR3 is CASSVGFTEQETQYF. CDR3 coding DNA: TGTGCCAGCAGCGTAGGGTTCACCGAACAAGAGACCCAGTACTTC.